This T cell receptor (beta chain) was identified in a study of blood T cells in healthy people across ages. The amount of total RNA extracted per sample was at least 5 micrograms. This clonotype was counted only a few times. The target antigen is unknown. Next came a second PCR, run for roughly 6 to 11 cycles, which used a sample-barcoded 5' primer along with a J-beta primer mix. TCRdb re-analysed the 5' RACE reads in MiXCR, keeping a single row per CDR3 protein. The repertoire has 1.5 million or so distinct CDR3 sequences, roughly 40% of them found once; the top ten carry 7% to 9%. Broader study findings: It was found that TCR beta diversity correlated strongly with the percentage of naive T cells. When set beside aged donors, long-lived donors presented more naive CD4+ cells and higher diversity.

Germline-derived CDR1 and CDR2 are SGHTA and FQGTGA. This CDR3 contains 15 residues. The junction had 3 bases not matched to a gene; V was cut back by 6 bases and J by 0 bases. Specimen: blood. This clonotype originated in a woman aged 18-29 years in good health. The genes are TRBV7-3 and TRBJ2-3; 10 bases fit TRBD2. CDR3 sequence reads: CASRLAGGSTDTQYF. CDR3 nucleotides: TGTGCCAGCAGGTTAGCGGGAGGAAGCACAGATACGCAGTATTTT. Full variable domain (missing parts from reference TRBV7-3 and TRBJ2-3): GAGVSQTPSNKVTEKGKYVELRCDPISGHTALYWYRQSLGQGPEFLIYFQGTGAADDSGLPNDRFFAVRPEGSVSTLKIQRTERGDSAVYLCASRLAGGSTDTQYFGPGTRLTVL.